The present TCR beta chain was sequenced within a study of cytomegalovirus exposure and HLA in healthy donors. General observations from the study: CMV serostatus was the only recorded immune exposure for donors. Most CMV-associated TCR beta chains were later found to appear HLA-restricted.

Per the germline V gene, CDR1 is SGHRS and CDR2 is YFSETQ. CDR3 length: 14 residues. V was clipped by 3 bases and J by 2 bases; unmatched bases: 5. With respect to this clone: Its specificity is not known.

PCR involved 60 Vbeta and 13 Jbeta primers. Produced via immunoSEQ multiplex PCR; TCRdb's table is partial and in-frame only. The repertoire holds 78,000 or so clones, with 62% as singletons. The sequenced material came from PBMCs. The chain has TRBV5-1 and TRBJ2-7, with 7 bases aligning to TRBD1. The TCR sequence derives from a male donor in good health and CMV-seropositive. The CDR3 loop is CASSSGTVAYEQYF. CDR3 DNA: TGCGCCAGCAGCTCCGGGACAGTGGCCTACGAGCAGTACTTC.